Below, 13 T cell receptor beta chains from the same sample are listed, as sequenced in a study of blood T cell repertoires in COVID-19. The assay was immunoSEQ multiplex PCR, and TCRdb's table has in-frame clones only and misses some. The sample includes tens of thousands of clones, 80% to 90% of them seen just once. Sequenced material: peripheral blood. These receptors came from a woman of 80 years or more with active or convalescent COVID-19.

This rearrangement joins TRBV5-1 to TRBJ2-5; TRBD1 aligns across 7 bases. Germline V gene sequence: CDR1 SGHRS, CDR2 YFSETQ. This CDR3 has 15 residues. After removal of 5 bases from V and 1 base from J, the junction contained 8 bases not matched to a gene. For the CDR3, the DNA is TGCGCCAGCAGTCGAGCAGACAGGGCCCAAGAGACCCAGTACTTC. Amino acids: CASSRADRAQETQYF.

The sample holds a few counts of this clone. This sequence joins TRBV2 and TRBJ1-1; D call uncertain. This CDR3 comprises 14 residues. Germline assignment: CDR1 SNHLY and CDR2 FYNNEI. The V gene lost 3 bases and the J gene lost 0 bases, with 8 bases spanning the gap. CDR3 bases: TGTGCCAGCAGTGAGGGAGGGATGAACACTGAAGCTTTCTTT. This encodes CASSEGGMNTEAFF.

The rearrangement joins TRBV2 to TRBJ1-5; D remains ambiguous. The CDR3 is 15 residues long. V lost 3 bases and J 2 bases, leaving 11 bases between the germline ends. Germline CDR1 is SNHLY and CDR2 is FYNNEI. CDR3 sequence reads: CASSDSGQGNQPQHF. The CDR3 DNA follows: TGTGCCAGCAGTGACTCTGGGCAGGGCAATCAGCCCCAGCATTTT.

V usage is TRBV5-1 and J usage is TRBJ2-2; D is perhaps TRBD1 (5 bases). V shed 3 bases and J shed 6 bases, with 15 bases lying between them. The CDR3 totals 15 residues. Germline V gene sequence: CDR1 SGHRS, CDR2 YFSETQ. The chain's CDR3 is CASSSGPVLAGELFF. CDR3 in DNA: TGCGCCAGCAGCTCAGGGCCTGTCTTAGCCGGGGAGCTGTTTTTT.

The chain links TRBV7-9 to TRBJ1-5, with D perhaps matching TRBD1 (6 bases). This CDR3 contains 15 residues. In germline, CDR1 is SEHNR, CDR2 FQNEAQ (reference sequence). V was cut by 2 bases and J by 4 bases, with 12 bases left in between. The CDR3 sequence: CASSLLQGVNQPQHF. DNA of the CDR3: TGTGCCAGCAGCTTATTACAGGGCGTGAATCAGCCCCAGCATTTT.

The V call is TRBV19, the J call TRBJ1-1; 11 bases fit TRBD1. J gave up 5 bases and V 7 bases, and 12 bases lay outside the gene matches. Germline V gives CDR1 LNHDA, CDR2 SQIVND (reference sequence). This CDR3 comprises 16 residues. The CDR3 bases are TGTGCCAGTACCAACCCGATCGGGACAGGGGGGACTGAAGCTTTCTTT. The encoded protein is CASTNPIGTGGTEAFF.

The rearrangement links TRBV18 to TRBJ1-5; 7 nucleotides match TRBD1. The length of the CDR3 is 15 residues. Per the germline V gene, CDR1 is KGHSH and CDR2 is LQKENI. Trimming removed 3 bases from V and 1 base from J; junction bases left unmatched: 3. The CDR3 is CASSPQGVSNQPQHF. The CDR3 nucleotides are TGTGCCAGCTCACCGCAGGGGGTAAGCAATCAGCCCCAGCATTTT.

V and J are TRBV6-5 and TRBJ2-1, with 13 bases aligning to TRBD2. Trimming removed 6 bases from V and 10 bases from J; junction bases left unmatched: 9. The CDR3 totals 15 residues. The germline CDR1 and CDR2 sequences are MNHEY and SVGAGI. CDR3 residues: CASRTRTSGSGEQFF. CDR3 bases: TGTGCCAGCAGAACAAGGACTAGCGGGAGCGGCGAGCAGTTCTTC.

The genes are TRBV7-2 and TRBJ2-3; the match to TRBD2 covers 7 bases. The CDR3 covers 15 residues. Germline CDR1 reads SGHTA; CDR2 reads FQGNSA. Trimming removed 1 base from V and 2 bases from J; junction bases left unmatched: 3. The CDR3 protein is CASSLGLAYTDTQYF. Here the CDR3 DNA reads TGTGCCAGCAGCTTAGGACTAGCATACACAGATACGCAGTATTTT.

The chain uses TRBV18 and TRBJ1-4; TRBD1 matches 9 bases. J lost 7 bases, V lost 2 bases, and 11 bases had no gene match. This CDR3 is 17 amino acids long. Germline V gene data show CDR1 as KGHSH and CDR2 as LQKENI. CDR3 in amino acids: CASSPTPLTGGAEKLFF. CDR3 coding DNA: TGTGCCAGCTCACCAACCCCTTTGACAGGGGGGGCTGAAAAACTGTTTTTT. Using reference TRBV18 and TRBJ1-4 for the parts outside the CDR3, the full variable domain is NAGVMQNPRHLVRRRGQEARLRCSPMKGHSHVYWYRQLPEEGLKFMVYLQKENIIDESGMPKERFSAEFPKEGPSILRIQQVVRGDSAAYFCASSPTPLTGGAEKLFFGSGTQLSVL.

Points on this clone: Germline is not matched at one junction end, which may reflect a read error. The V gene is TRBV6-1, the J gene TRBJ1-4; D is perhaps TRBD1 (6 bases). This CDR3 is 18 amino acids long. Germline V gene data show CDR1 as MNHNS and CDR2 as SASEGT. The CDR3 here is CASSGPRGGSKTIEKLFF. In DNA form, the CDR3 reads TGTGCCAGCAGTGGCCCGCGGGGGGGCAGTAAGACTATTGAAAAACTGTTTTTT.

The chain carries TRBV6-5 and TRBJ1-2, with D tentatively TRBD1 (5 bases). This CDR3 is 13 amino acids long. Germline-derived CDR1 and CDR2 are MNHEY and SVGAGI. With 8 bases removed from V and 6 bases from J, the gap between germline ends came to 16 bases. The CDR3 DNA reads TGTGCCAGCCAAGCGTGGGGCACTGATGGCTACACCTTC. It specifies CASQAWGTDGYTF.

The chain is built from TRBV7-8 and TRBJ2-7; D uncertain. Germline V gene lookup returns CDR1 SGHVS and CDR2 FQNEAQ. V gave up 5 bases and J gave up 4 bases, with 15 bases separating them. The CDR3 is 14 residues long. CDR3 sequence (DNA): TGTGCCAGCAGCCCCGCCGTCGGGTTATACGAGCAGTACTTC. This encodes CASSPAVGLYEQYF.